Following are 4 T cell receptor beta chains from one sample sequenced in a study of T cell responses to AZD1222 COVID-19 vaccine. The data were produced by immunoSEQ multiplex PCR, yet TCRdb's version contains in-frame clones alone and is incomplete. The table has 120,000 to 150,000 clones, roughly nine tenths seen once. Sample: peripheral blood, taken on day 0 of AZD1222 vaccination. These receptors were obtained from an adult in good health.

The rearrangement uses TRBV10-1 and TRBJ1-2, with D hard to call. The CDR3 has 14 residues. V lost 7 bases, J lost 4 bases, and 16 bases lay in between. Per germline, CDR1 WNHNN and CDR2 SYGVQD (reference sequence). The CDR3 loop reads CASKSQASRYGYTF. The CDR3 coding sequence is TGCGCCAGCAAATCGCAGGCATCCCGCTATGGCTACACCTTC.

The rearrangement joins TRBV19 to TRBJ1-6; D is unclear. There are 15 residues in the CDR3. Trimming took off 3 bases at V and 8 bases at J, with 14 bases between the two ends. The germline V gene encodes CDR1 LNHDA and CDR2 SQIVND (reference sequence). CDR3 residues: CASSIGQVRDSPLHF. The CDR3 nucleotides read TGTGCCAGTAGTATCGGGCAGGTCCGGGATTCACCCCTCCACTTT.

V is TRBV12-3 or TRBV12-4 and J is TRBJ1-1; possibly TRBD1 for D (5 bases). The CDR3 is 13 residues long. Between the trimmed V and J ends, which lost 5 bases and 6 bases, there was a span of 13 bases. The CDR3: CASSPRQKAEAFF. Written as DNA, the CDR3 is TGTGCCAGCAGTCCCCGACAGAAGGCTGAAGCTTTCTTT.

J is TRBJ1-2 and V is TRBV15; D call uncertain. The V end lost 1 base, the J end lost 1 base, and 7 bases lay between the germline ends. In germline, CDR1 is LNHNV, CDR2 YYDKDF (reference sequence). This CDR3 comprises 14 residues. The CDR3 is CATSRGKDNYGYTF. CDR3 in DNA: TGTGCCACCAGCAGAGGGAAAGATAACTATGGCTACACCTTC. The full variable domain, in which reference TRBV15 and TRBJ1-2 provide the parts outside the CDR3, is DAMVIQNPRYQVTQFGKPVTLSCSQTLNHNVMYWYQQKSSQAPKLLFHYYDKDFNNEADTPDNFQSRRPNTSFCFLDIRSPGLGDTAMYLCATSRGKDNYGYTFGSGTRLTVV.